The source of this T cell receptor (beta chain) is a study of monozygotic twins with inflammatory bowel disease. With the 5' RACE reads reprocessed, TCRdb shows one record per CDR3 protein and no DNA. The specimen's table records approximately 400,000 distinct CDR3 sequences. The germline CDR1 and CDR2 sequences are SGHTA and FQGNSA. This CDR3 is 14 amino acids long. This chain uses TRBV7-2 with TRBJ1-5; TCRdb's D gene call, TRBD1, goes unchecked for lack of DNA. The source of this sequence is a human donor with ulcerative colitis or Crohn's disease, or a healthy co-twin of an affected twin (not recorded which). Sequencing used blood. The CDR3: CASSLSGPSQPQHF.